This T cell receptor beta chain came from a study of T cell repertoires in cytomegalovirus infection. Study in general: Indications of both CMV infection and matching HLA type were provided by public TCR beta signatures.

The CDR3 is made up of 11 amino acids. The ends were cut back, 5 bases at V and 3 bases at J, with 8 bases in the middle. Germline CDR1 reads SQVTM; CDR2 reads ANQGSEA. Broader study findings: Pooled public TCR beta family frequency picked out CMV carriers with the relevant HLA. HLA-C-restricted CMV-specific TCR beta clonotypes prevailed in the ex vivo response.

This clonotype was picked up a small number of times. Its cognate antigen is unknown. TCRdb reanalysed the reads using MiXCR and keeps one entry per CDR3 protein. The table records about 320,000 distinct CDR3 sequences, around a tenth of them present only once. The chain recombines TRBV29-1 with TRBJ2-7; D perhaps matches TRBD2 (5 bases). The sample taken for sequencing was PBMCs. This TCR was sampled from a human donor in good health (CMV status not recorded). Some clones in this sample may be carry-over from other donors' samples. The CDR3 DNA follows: TGCAGCGTTCCTGGACTCTACGAGCAGTACTTC. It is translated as CSVPGLYEQYF.